Following are 32 T cell receptor beta chains from one sample sequenced in a study of shared clonotypes between healthy human individuals. Naive CD8 cells lacked CD45RO and underwent positive selection for CCR7, leaving out terminally differentiated effector memory CD45RA+ cells. TCRdb keeps only in-frame clones here, not all; method: immunoSEQ multiplex PCR. Of a few million clones listed, 80% to 95% are singletons. Sequencing was carried out using naive CD8+ T cells from PBMCs. The receptors stem from a man aged 18 to 29 in good health. Some clones in this sample may be carry-over from other donors' samples.

V gene TRBV11-2 combines with J gene TRBJ2-1; no clear D. The CDR3 totals 14 residues. Looked up from germline, CDR1 is SGHAT and CDR2 is FQNNGV. V was trimmed by 1 base and J by 4 bases, leaving 8 bases between them. CDR3 region: CASSLGQRYNEQFF. Here the CDR3 DNA reads TGTGCCAGCAGCTTAGGCCAGAGATACAATGAGCAGTTCTTC.

This rearrangement joins TRBV15 to TRBJ2-5, with D possibly matching TRBD1 (6 bases). The CDR3 has 13 amino acids. The ends were cut back, 6 bases at V and 1 base at J, with 9 bases in the middle. CDR1 is LNHNV and CDR2 is YYDKDF in the germline V gene (reference sequence). The CDR3 is CATRPRGQETQYF. The CDR3 DNA reads as TGTGCCACCAGGCCCAGGGGCCAAGAGACCCAGTACTTC.

V gene TRBV4-1 combines with J gene TRBJ2-7, with 9 bases identical to TRBD1. Germline values: CDR1 MGHRA, CDR2 YSYEKL. V trimming: 1 base; J trimming: 0 bases; junction bases outside the gene matches: 10. The CDR3 is 18 amino acids. The CDR3 sequence is CASSQGSSGQGNSYEQYF. In nucleotides, the CDR3 is TGCGCCAGCAGCCAAGGAAGCTCGGGACAGGGTAACTCCTACGAGCAGTACTTC.

The chain uses TRBV7-9 and TRBJ2-7, with D unresolved. Trimming cost V 4 bases and J 4 bases, with 11 bases left between them. The CDR3 extends over 13 amino acids. Germline loops: CDR1 SEHNR, CDR2 FQNEAQ (reference sequence). The CDR3 DNA sequence: TGTGCCAGCAGCTCAAGGACCGCTTACGAGCAGTACTTC. Protein: CASSSRTAYEQYF.

The V gene is TRBV6-6, the J gene TRBJ2-1; 14 nucleotides line up with TRBD2. The V and J ends lost 6 bases and 9 bases, in that order; junction bases with no gene match: 7. This CDR3 is built from 15 residues. CDR1 MNHNY and CDR2 SVGAGI come from the germline V gene (reference sequence). The CDR3 nucleotides read TGTGCCAGCAGCCGACTAGCGGGAGGGCGTGGTGAGCAGTTCTTC. This codes for CASSRLAGGRGEQFF.

This sequence joins TRBV28 and TRBJ1-4; 8 bases map to TRBD1. The CDR3 loop spans 20 amino acids. V lost 2 bases, J lost 7 bases, and 21 bases stayed unmatched. The V gene's germline CDR1 is MDHEN and CDR2 SYDVKM. The DNA for the CDR3 is TGTGCCAGCAGTTTAATCCCCGGGGCCCGTACAGGGGGAACGTCTGAAAAACTGTTTTTT. Translated: CASSLIPGARTGGTSEKLFF.

The V call is TRBV10-1, the J call TRBJ2-7, with D perhaps matching TRBD2 (6 bases). This CDR3 region has 12 residues. With 3 bases removed from V and 9 bases from J, the gap between germline ends came to 12 bases. Germline values: CDR1 WNHNN, CDR2 SYGVQD (reference sequence). The CDR3 loop reads CASSEGRGAQYF. Here the CDR3 DNA reads TGCGCCAGCAGTGAAGGGCGGGGTGCGCAGTACTTC.

V usage is TRBV11-2 and J usage is TRBJ2-1, with D tentatively TRBD2 (5 bases). Looked up from germline, CDR1 is SGHAT and CDR2 is FQNNGV. This CDR3 spans 19 amino acids. With 1 base removed from V and 0 bases from J, the gap between germline ends came to 19 bases. The CDR3 DNA reads TGTGCCAGCAGCTTAGTCGTATCTAGCCGAGTACACTCCTACAATGAGCAGTTCTTC. Translation: CASSLVVSSRVHSYNEQFF.

V is TRBV28 and J is TRBJ2-2, with unresolved D. V lost 4 bases, J lost 0 bases, and 9 bases lay in between. Germline V CDR1 and CDR2: MDHEN, SYDVKM. The CDR3 loop spans 15 amino acids. The CDR3 nucleotides read TGTGCCAGCAGTTGGGATCAACCGAACACCGGGGAGCTGTTTTTT. Translating it yields CASSWDQPNTGELFF.

The rearrangement links TRBV7-7 to TRBJ2-3; D gene ambiguous. Per the germline V gene, CDR1 is SSHAT and CDR2 is FNYEAQ (reference sequence). V was trimmed by 3 bases and J by 6 bases, leaving 10 bases between them. This CDR3 region has 13 residues. The CDR3 DNA sequence: TGTGCCAGCAGCTTCGGCTCAATTGATACGCAGTATTTT. This sequence encodes CASSFGSIDTQYF.

This chain uses TRBV4-1 with TRBJ1-2; TRBD1 matches at 7 bases. The germline gives CDR1 MGHRA, CDR2 YSYEKL. This CDR3 contains 17 residues. The trim removed 1 base at V and 0 bases at J, leaving 8 bases unmatched. DNA for the CDR3: TGCGCCAGCAGCCAAGTGACAGGGAGAATCGCTAACTATGGCTACACCTTC. Translation gives CASSQVTGRIANYGYTF.

The genes are TRBV7-9 and TRBJ2-3; the match to TRBD2 covers 11 bases. The V gene end was trimmed by 6 bases and the J gene end by 5 bases; junction bases not matched to a gene: 10. Germline V gives CDR1 SEHNR, CDR2 FQNEAQ (reference sequence). CDR3 length equals 16 residues. The CDR3 sequence is CASREIAGGIKDTQYF. CDR3 nucleotide sequence: TGTGCCAGCAGAGAGATAGCGGGAGGGATAAAAGATACGCAGTATTTT.

This sequence joins TRBV9 and TRBJ2-5; 9 nucleotides line up with TRBD1. TRBJ2-7 explains the end of the DNA better; the J call may be wrong. The length of the CDR3 is 13 residues. From germline, CDR1 is SGDLS and CDR2 YYNGEE. Written as DNA, the CDR3 is TGTGCCAGCAGCCGGGACAGGGTCGGCGAGCAGTACTTC. This encodes CASSRDRVGEQYF.

The rearrangement links TRBV7-9 to TRBJ2-1, with D unclear. The CDR3 totals 14 residues. Germline lookup yields CDR1 SEHNR and CDR2 FQNEAQ (reference sequence). V lost 4 bases to trimming and J lost 8 bases, with 15 bases between them. CDR3: CASSSPPRSDEQFF. The CDR3 nucleotides are TGTGCCAGCAGCTCCCCGCCCAGAAGCGATGAGCAGTTCTTC.

J is TRBJ2-7 and V is TRBV9; 7 nucleotides match TRBD1. Germline V gives CDR1 SGDLS, CDR2 YYNGEE. The CDR3 spans 15 residues. Trimming removed 4 bases from V and 2 bases from J; junction bases left unmatched: 9. The chain's CDR3 is CASSPPGTATYEQYF. The DNA of the CDR3 is TGTGCCAGCAGCCCGCCCGGGACAGCTACCTACGAGCAGTACTTC.

The rearrangement uses TRBV27 and TRBJ2-3; 11 bases match TRBD2. From germline, CDR1 is MNHEY and CDR2 SMNVEV (reference sequence). J was trimmed by 5 bases and V by 4 bases; bases with no gene match: 8. This CDR3 is built from 16 residues. The CDR3 DNA reads as TGTGCCAGCAGTTCCCTACTAGCGGGAGATGAAGATACGCAGTATTTT. Residues: CASSSLLAGDEDTQYF.

Points on this clone: The same CDR3 also results from other DNA sequences found in this sample. The chain joins TRBV27 to TRBJ1-1; D is ambiguous. V was pared by 3 bases and J by 1 base, with 9 bases between. The germline CDR1 and CDR2 sequences are MNHEY and SMNVEV (reference sequence). This CDR3 comprises 14 residues. This chain's CDR3 is CASSLPGPNTEAFF. The CDR3 coding sequence is TGTGCCAGCAGTTTGCCAGGCCCGAACACTGAAGCTTTCTTT.

The chain couples TRBV9 to TRBJ2-1; no clear D. This CDR3 region has 16 residues. Germline V gives CDR1 SGDLS, CDR2 YYNGEE. The germline V and J ends were trimmed by 1 base and 0 bases, with 11 bases remaining between them. CDR3 residues: CASSVRSESSYNEQFF. The CDR3 nucleotides are TGTGCCAGCAGCGTAAGGAGCGAGAGCTCCTACAATGAGCAGTTCTTC.

The chain employs TRBV5-1 and TRBJ2-1; D remains unclear. Trimming took 0 bases from V and 2 from J, leaving 12 bases between them. This CDR3 is 16 amino acids long. CDR1 is SGHRS and CDR2 is YFSETQ in the germline V gene. The CDR3 reads CASSLEWGPTYNEQFF. In DNA form, the CDR3 reads TGCGCCAGCAGCTTGGAGTGGGGTCCCACCTACAATGAGCAGTTCTTC.

The gene calls are TRBV15 and TRBJ2-7; D is possibly TRBD2 (5 bases). CDR3 size: 13 residues. Germline V CDR1 and CDR2: LNHNV, YYDKDF (reference sequence). The V and J ends lost 6 bases and 5 bases respectively, with 14 bases between them. The CDR3 sequence is CATRPRGSNEQYF. The DNA of the CDR3 is TGTGCCACCAGGCCCCGAGGGAGCAACGAGCAGTACTTC.

The table lists this clone with a count of one. V and J are TRBV7-9 and TRBJ2-5, with a tentative D call TRBD1 (7 bases). The CDR3 has 14 amino acids. The V gene's germline CDR1 is SEHNR and CDR2 FQNEAQ (reference sequence). Trimming removed 5 bases at V and 4 bases at J, with 14 bases between. The CDR3 reads CASSEAGGRETQYF. In DNA form, the CDR3 reads TGTGCCAGCAGCGAAGCAGGGGGGAGAGAGACCCAGTACTTC.

V is TRBV7-8 and J is TRBJ2-7; no clear D. The CDR3 extends over 13 amino acids. Trimming took 11 bases from V and 3 from J, leaving 17 bases between them. Germline V lookup: CDR1 SGHVS, CDR2 FQNEAQ. DNA for the CDR3: TGTGCCCAGCGTCCATTGGGCCTCTACGAGCAGTACTTC. Translated, it gives CAQRPLGLYEQYF.

This chain links TRBV11-2 with TRBJ2-3; D is perhaps TRBD2 (6 bases). The CDR3 sequence is 15 residues long. Germline V lookup: CDR1 SGHAT, CDR2 FQNNGV. V lost 1 base and J lost 15, with 23 bases in between. CDR3 DNA sequence: TGTGCCAGCAGCTTAGGATCTCGGTCTGGCCTAGCGATATATTTT. It specifies CASSLGSRSGLAIYF.

This sequence joins TRBV27 and TRBJ2-2; the match to TRBD2 covers 7 bases. The junction had 3 bases not matched to a gene; V was cut back by 6 bases and J by 2 bases. This CDR3 is built from 14 residues. Germline V gene lookup returns CDR1 MNHEY and CDR2 SMNVEV (reference sequence). The CDR3 DNA reads as TGTGCCAGCAGGGCTAGCGGAAACACCGGGGAGCTGTTTTTT. Encoded protein: CASRASGNTGELFF.

As regards this clone: Other DNA sequences of this sample code for an identical CDR3. CDR3 coding DNA: TGTGCCAGCAGCGTAGCGGGAGGTGTAACAGATACGCAGTATTTT. It encodes CASSVAGGVTDTQYF. The V and J genes are TRBV9 and TRBJ2-3; the match to TRBD2 covers 7 bases. Germline V CDR1 and CDR2: SGDLS, YYNGEE. CDR3 size: 15 residues. The V gene end was trimmed by 0 bases and the J gene end by 3 bases; junction bases not matched to a gene: 4.

The gene calls are TRBV5-1 and TRBJ2-2, with 7 bases aligning to TRBD2. After removal of 7 bases from V and 0 bases from J, the junction contained 3 bases not matched to a gene. This CDR3 has 14 amino acids. The germline CDR1 and CDR2 sequences are SGHRS and YFSETQ. CDR3 sequence reads: CASGGRANTGELFF. In DNA, the CDR3 is TGCGCCAGCGGCGGGAGAGCGAACACCGGGGAGCTGTTTTTT.

The rearrangement links TRBV29-1 to TRBJ1-2, with 8 bases fitting TRBD1. Germline V gene data show CDR1 as SQVTM and CDR2 as ANQGSEA. The V gene end was trimmed by 3 bases and the J gene end by 4 bases; junction bases not matched to a gene: 10. The CDR3 extends over 15 amino acids. CDR3 sequence: CSVDVDREEAYGYTF. The CDR3 nucleotides read TGCAGCGTTGACGTGGACAGGGAAGAAGCCTATGGCTACACCTTC.

V usage is TRBV6-1 and J usage is TRBJ2-7; TRBD1 matches 8 bases. After removal of 7 bases from V and 0 bases from J, the junction contained 5 bases not matched to a gene. Germline loops: CDR1 MNHNS, CDR2 SASEGT. This CDR3 has 14 residues. The CDR3 coding sequence is TGTGCCAGCAAATCAGGGGGCTTCTCCTACGAGCAGTACTTC. Amino acid sequence: CASKSGGFSYEQYF.

This rearrangement joins TRBV5-1 to TRBJ1-5; the D gene is possibly TRBD1 (6 bases). Germline CDR1 is SGHRS and CDR2 is YFSETQ. Trimming shortened V by 4 bases and J by 5 bases, and 10 bases separated the two germline ends. This CDR3 region has 13 residues. For the CDR3, the DNA is TGCGCCAGCAGCCAGACAGGTTATCAGCCCCAGCATTTT. Translating it yields CASSQTGYQPQHF.

The chain has TRBV7-8 and TRBJ2-2; a weak D match, TRBD2 (6 bases). V was shortened by 8 bases and J by 4 bases, with 14 bases between the two germline ends. Germline assignment: CDR1 SGHVS and CDR2 FQNEAQ. This CDR3 has 14 residues. The CDR3 nucleotides read TGTGCCAGCGCCTTGGAGGGTGGCACCGGGGAGCTGTTTTTT. This translates into CASALEGGTGELFF.

The rearrangement uses TRBV18 and TRBJ1-1; maybe TRBD1 (5 bases). Trimming took off 8 bases at V and 0 bases at J, with 10 bases between the two ends. The CDR3 is made up of 13 amino acids. The germline V gene has CDR1 KGHSH and CDR2 LQKENI. The CDR3 here is CASGTGVNTEAFF. The CDR3 nucleotides are TGTGCCAGCGGCACAGGCGTGAACACTGAAGCTTTCTTT.

The chain combines TRBV6-6 with TRBJ2-3; either TRBD1 or TRBD2 may fit D (5 bases each). This CDR3 is built from 15 residues. V was cut by 2 bases and J by 5 bases, with 14 bases left in between. CDR1 is MNHNY, CDR2 SVGAGI, per germline (reference sequence). CDR3 sequence (DNA): TGTGCCAGCAGTTACGGGGGAGAGGGAGTAGATACGCAGTATTTT. Translation: CASSYGGEGVDTQYF.